A single sample gave rise to the 27 T cell receptor beta chains below, sequenced in a study of control samples from healthy donors and cancer patients. Measured with immunoSEQ multiplex PCR; TCRdb has only the in-frame clones, and not every one. The data contain about 120,000 clones, about nine tenths of them singletons. The sequenced sample consisted of blood. Every receptor here comes from a man between 40 and 49 years old in good health.

The chain combines TRBV4-2 with TRBJ2-5, with 10 bases matching TRBD2. There are 16 residues in the CDR3. Trimming removed 2 bases from V and 5 bases from J; junction bases left unmatched: 8. The germline CDR1 and CDR2 sequences are LGHNA and YNFKEQ. The CDR3 sequence: CASSQPSGGARETQYF. The CDR3 nucleotides are TGTGCCAGCAGCCAACCAAGCGGGGGGGCACGGGAGACCCAGTACTTC.

The gene calls are TRBV4-3 and TRBJ2-7; the match to TRBD1 covers 8 bases. The germline CDR1 and CDR2 sequences are LGHNA and YSLEER. The CDR3 spans 14 residues. J gave up 2 bases and V 1 base, and 1 base lay outside the gene matches. This CDR3 is CASSQGGQAYEQYF. The CDR3 coding sequence is TGCGCCAGCAGCCAAGGGGGACAGGCCTACGAGCAGTACTTC.

J is TRBJ1-2 and V is TRBV6-5; D call uncertain. Trimming stripped 8 bases from V and 2 bases from J, with 12 bases between. Germline V gene lookup returns CDR1 MNHEY and CDR2 SVGAGI. The CDR3 loop spans 13 amino acids. CDR3: CASQERENYGYTF. The CDR3 DNA follows: TGTGCCAGCCAAGAAAGGGAAAACTATGGCTACACCTTC.

The chain couples TRBV2 to TRBJ1-3; D is ambiguous. V was shortened by 4 bases and J by 0 bases, with 7 bases between the two germline ends. Germline V gene data show CDR1 as SNHLY and CDR2 as FYNNEI. This CDR3 has 14 residues. The CDR3 sequence is CASSVQSSGNTIYF. The CDR3 region has the DNA TGTGCCAGCAGTGTACAGTCCTCTGGAAACACCATATATTTT. Together with reference TRBV2 and TRBJ1-3, the CDR3 gives the full variable domain: EPEVTQTPSHQVTQMGQEVILRCVPISNHLYFYWYRQILGQKVEFLVSFYNNEISEKSEIFDDQFSVERPDGSNFTLKIRSTKLEDSAMYFCASSVQSSGNTIYFGEGSWLTVV.

The CDR3 sequence: CASSYSRATSGDYYNEQFF. CDR3 sequence (DNA): TGTGCCAGCAGTTACTCTCGCGCGACTAGCGGGGACTACTACAATGAGCAGTTCTTC. The chain uses TRBV6-2 or TRBV6-3 and TRBJ2-1, with TRBD2 matching over 11 bases. The CDR3 is made up of 19 amino acids. Per the germline V gene, CDR1 is MNHEY and CDR2 is SVGEGT. The V gene end was trimmed by 0 bases and the J gene end by 3 bases; junction bases not matched to a gene: 10.

This sequence joins TRBV5-1 and TRBJ2-3, with 9 bases identical to TRBD1. This CDR3 comprises 14 residues. Trimming took 6 bases from V and 3 from J; bases not matched to a gene: 5. CDR1 and CDR2 from the germline V gene are SGHRS and YFSETQ. CDR3 region: CASKGQGGTDTQYF. The CDR3 region has the DNA TGCGCCAGCAAGGGACAGGGCGGGACAGATACGCAGTATTTT.

The chain has TRBV19 and TRBJ2-1; the D call may be TRBD1 or TRBD2 (5 bases each). Germline V CDR1 and CDR2: LNHDA, SQIVND (reference sequence). This CDR3 is built from 16 residues. Between the trimmed V and J ends, which lost 6 bases and 2 bases, there was a span of 17 bases. The CDR3: CASSLGRGPAYNEQFF. Written as DNA, the CDR3 is TGTGCCAGTAGCCTTGGTCGGGGCCCCGCCTACAATGAGCAGTTCTTC.

The rearrangement uses TRBV28 and TRBJ1-2; TRBD1 is a possible D gene (5 bases). Germline lookup yields CDR1 MDHEN and CDR2 SYDVKM. V shed 2 bases and J shed 5 bases, with 15 bases lying between them. The CDR3 runs 15 residues. The DNA of the CDR3 is TGTGCCAGCAGTTTAGGTTCGTCAGGGAGTTATGGCTACACCTTC. Its translation: CASSLGSSGSYGYTF.

The CDR3 region has the DNA TGTGCCAGCAGTCCACAGTGGGGCACAGATACGCAGTATTTT. It translates to CASSPQWGTDTQYF. The chain carries TRBV6-2 or TRBV6-3 and TRBJ2-3; D uncertain. Deletions cut 5 bases from V and 1 base from J, with 10 bases between. This CDR3 is built from 14 residues. The germline V gene has CDR1 MNHEY and CDR2 SVGEGT.

A few counts support this clone. This chain joins TRBV19 and TRBJ2-6; 8 bases are shared with TRBD1. This CDR3 is 17 amino acids long. Germline V gene data show CDR1 as LNHDA and CDR2 as SQIVND (reference sequence). J was trimmed by 1 base and V by 1 base; bases with no gene match: 3. Here the CDR3 DNA reads TGTGCCAGTAGTATAGTCCGGACAGGGTCTGGGGCCAACGTCCTGACTTTC. Translation gives CASSIVRTGSGANVLTF.

A single count supports this clone. The CDR3 coding sequence is TGTGCCAGCTCACCATCGGATGGACGTCTACAAGAGACCCAGTACTTC. Protein: CASSPSDGRLQETQYF. The gene calls are TRBV18 and TRBJ2-5; unclear D gene. In germline, CDR1 is KGHSH, CDR2 LQKENI. The CDR3 covers 16 residues. Trimming took off 2 bases at V and 2 bases at J, with 15 bases between the two ends.

The chain is built from TRBV3-1 (or the pseudogene TRBV3-2) and TRBJ1-5; D gene uncertain. This CDR3 is 14 amino acids long. The germline V gene has CDR1 LGHDT and CDR2 YNNKEL (reference sequence). V was clipped by 1 base and J by 2 bases, with 6 bases between them. The CDR3 is CASSQGVGNQPQHF. The CDR3 DNA sequence: TGTGCCAGCAGCCAAGGGGTGGGCAATCAGCCCCAGCATTTT.

The chain is built from TRBV30 and TRBJ1-5; 8 nucleotides line up with TRBD1. Germline V gene sequence: CDR1 GTSNPN, CDR2 SVGIG (reference sequence). The CDR3 consists of 18 residues. J gave up 5 bases and V 0 bases, and 15 bases lay outside the gene matches. The CDR3 is CAWSVNPLAGGADQPQHF. The CDR3 region has the DNA TGTGCCTGGAGTGTAAACCCTTTGGCAGGGGGCGCGGATCAGCCCCAGCATTTT.

This chain links TRBV5-5 with TRBJ1-1; 8 positions match TRBD1. After removal of 2 bases from V and 3 bases from J, the junction contained 3 bases not matched to a gene. The CDR3 has 14 residues. CDR1 SGHKS and CDR2 YYEKEE come from the germline V gene (reference sequence). The CDR3 nucleotides are TGTGCCAGCAGCTTACAGGGGGGGGACACTGAAGCTTTCTTT. Translated, it gives CASSLQGGDTEAFF.

The genes are TRBV11-3 and TRBJ2-3, with TRBD2 matching 12 bases. The CDR3 has 16 residues. From germline, CDR1 is SGHNT and CDR2 YENEEA. V shed 5 bases, J shed 4 bases, and the junction held 7 bases outside the gene matches. Here the CDR3 reads CASSRLAGGPADTQYF. DNA of the CDR3: TGTGCCAGCAGCCGGCTAGCGGGGGGGCCAGCAGATACGCAGTATTTT.

V gene TRBV4-3 combines with J gene TRBJ2-3, with D possibly being TRBD1 or TRBD2 (6 bases each). Between the trimmed V and J ends, which lost 4 bases and 1 base, there was a span of 15 bases. CDR3 length: 16 amino acids. Germline V CDR1 and CDR2: LGHNA, YSLEER. CDR3 in amino acids: CASSPHPGARTDTQYF. The DNA for the CDR3 is TGCGCCAGCAGCCCCCACCCGGGGGCCCGCACAGATACGCAGTATTTT.

The chain joins TRBV11-2 to TRBJ1-1; D is unclear. Trimming pared 1 base from V and 1 base from J, leaving 13 bases between. This CDR3 spans 16 amino acids. Germline V gives CDR1 SGHAT, CDR2 FQNNGV. The CDR3 sequence: CASSLASGVRNTEAFF. The CDR3 DNA follows: TGTGCCAGCAGCTTAGCGAGCGGGGTGAGGAACACTGAAGCTTTCTTT.

CDR3 residues: CASSPTGQQETQYF. The CDR3 DNA is TGTGCCAGCAGTCCGACAGGGCAGCAAGAGACCCAGTACTTC. This chain uses TRBV2 with TRBJ2-5, with TRBD1 identical over 7 bases. The CDR3 contains 14 residues. Germline loops: CDR1 SNHLY, CDR2 FYNNEI. V trimming: 5 bases; J trimming: 2 bases; junction bases outside the gene matches: 5.

This clone came up a few times. The genes are TRBV7-9 and TRBJ2-3; 8 positions match TRBD2. Trimming removed 8 bases from V and 5 bases from J; junction bases left unmatched: 9. The CDR3 loop spans 14 amino acids. CDR1 SEHNR and CDR2 FQNEAQ come from the germline V gene (reference sequence). The CDR3, as DNA: TGTGCCAGCGGCGGCGGGGGGAATGGAGATACGCAGTATTTT. Amino acid sequence: CASGGGGNGDTQYF.

V usage is TRBV24-1 and J usage is TRBJ1-3; 7 nucleotides line up with TRBD1. Germline V gene lookup returns CDR1 KGHDR and CDR2 SFDVKD. There are 15 residues in the CDR3. V trimming: 3 bases; J trimming: 2 bases; junction bases outside the gene matches: 3. The CDR3 is CATSDHRGPGNTIYF. The CDR3, as DNA: TGTGCCACCAGTGATCACAGGGGCCCTGGAAACACCATATATTTT.

The chain combines TRBV5-5 with TRBJ2-1; tentative D call: TRBD1 (5 bases). Per the germline V gene, CDR1 is SGHKS and CDR2 is YYEKEE (reference sequence). Trimming pared 0 bases from V and 2 bases from J, leaving 15 bases between. This CDR3 contains 17 residues. The CDR3 is CASSLGDSFLAYNEQFF. The DNA of the CDR3 is TGTGCCAGCAGCTTGGGCGACAGCTTTCTCGCCTACAATGAGCAGTTCTTC.

The chain combines TRBV9 with TRBJ2-3; no reliable D call. The CDR3 has 14 amino acids. Germline CDR1 reads SGDLS; CDR2 reads YYNGEE. Deletions cut 1 base from V and 0 bases from J, with 6 bases between. CDR3 coding DNA: TGTGCCAGCAGCGTAATGCAGAGCACAGATACGCAGTATTTT. Protein sequence: CASSVMQSTDTQYF.

V is TRBV29-1 and J is TRBJ1-3; no firm D call. Germline V lookup: CDR1 SQVTM, CDR2 ANQGSEA. V shed 1 base and J shed 0 bases, with 10 bases lying between them. The CDR3 has 15 residues. The CDR3 here is CSVEVSLFSGNTIYF. CDR3 nucleotide sequence: TGCAGCGTTGAAGTCAGTCTCTTCTCTGGAAACACCATATATTTT.

This CDR3 is CASSLLQGMRNIQYF. The CDR3 nucleotides read TGCGCCAGCAGCTTACTACAGGGAATGCGGAACATTCAGTACTTC. The rearrangement uses TRBV5-1 and TRBJ2-4, with D possibly matching TRBD1 (6 bases). The V end was cut by 2 bases, the J end by 7 bases, with 16 bases between. Germline CDR1 SGHRS, CDR2 YFSETQ. The CDR3 has 15 amino acids.

The CDR3 is CASSYLGSLAYEQYF. For the CDR3, the DNA is TGTGCCAGCAGTTATTTGGGGTCCCTCGCGTACGAGCAGTACTTC. This chain links TRBV6-6 with TRBJ2-7; D is unresolved. Between the trimmed V and J ends, which lost 3 bases and 4 bases, there was a span of 16 bases. The CDR3 covers 15 residues. Germline V lookup: CDR1 MNHNY, CDR2 SVGAGI (reference sequence).

The rearrangement uses TRBV11-3 and TRBJ1-4, with 10 bases lining up with TRBD1. The junction had 7 bases not matched to a gene; V was cut back by 5 bases and J by 7 bases. The length of the CDR3 is 15 residues. Germline CDR1 is SGHNT and CDR2 is YENEEA. The CDR3: CASSAQTGGGEKLFF. In DNA, the CDR3 is TGTGCCAGCAGCGCACAGACAGGGGGCGGTGAAAAACTGTTTTTT.

This clone was seen many times. The CDR3 coding sequence is TGTGCCAGCAGCGCACAGGACACCGGGGAGCTGTTTTTT. Translated, it gives CASSAQDTGELFF. This chain uses TRBV6-4 with TRBJ2-2; D perhaps matches TRBD1 (5 bases). Germline CDR1 and CDR2: MRHNA and SNTAGT. This CDR3 spans 13 amino acids. V was cut by 6 bases and J by 3 bases, with 8 bases left in between.